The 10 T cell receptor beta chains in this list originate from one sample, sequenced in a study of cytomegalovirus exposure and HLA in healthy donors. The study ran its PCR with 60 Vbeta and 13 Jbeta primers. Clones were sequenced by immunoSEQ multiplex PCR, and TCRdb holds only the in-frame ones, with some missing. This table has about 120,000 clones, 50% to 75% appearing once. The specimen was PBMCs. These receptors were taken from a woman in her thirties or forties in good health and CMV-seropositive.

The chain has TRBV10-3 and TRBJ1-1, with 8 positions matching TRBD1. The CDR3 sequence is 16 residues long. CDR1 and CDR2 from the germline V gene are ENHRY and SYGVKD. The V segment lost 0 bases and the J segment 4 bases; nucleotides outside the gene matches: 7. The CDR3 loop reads CAISESRQGQGTEAFF. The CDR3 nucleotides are TGTGCCATCAGTGAGTCGAGACAGGGGCAGGGCACTGAAGCTTTCTTT.

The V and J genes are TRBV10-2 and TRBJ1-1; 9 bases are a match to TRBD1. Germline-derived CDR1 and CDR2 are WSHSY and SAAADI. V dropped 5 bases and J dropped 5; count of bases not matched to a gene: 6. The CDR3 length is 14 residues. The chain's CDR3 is CASSTTGGETEAFF. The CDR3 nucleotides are TGCGCCAGCAGTACCACAGGGGGCGAGACTGAAGCTTTCTTT.

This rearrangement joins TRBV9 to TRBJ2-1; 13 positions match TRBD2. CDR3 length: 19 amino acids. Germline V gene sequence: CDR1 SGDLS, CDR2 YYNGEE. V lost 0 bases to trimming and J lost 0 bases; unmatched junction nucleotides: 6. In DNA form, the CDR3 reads TGTGCCAGCAGCGTAGGACTAGCGGGAGGAACAAGCTCCTACAATGAGCAGTTCTTC. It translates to CASSVGLAGGTSSYNEQFF. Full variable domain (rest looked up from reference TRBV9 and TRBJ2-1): DSGVTQTPKHLITATGQRVTLRCSPRSGDLSVYWYQQSLDQGLQFLIQYYNGEERAKGNILERFSAQQFPDLHSELNLSSLELGDSALYFCASSVGLAGGTSSYNEQFFGPGTRLTVL.

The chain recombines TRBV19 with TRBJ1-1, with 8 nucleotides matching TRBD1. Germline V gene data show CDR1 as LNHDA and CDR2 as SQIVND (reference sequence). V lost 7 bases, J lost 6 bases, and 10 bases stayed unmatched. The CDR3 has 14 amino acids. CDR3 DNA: TGTGCCAGTAATCCAACAGGGGGAGTTTCTGAAGCTTTCTTT. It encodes CASNPTGGVSEAFF. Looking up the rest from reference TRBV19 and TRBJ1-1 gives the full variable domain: DGGITQSPKYLFRKEGQNVTLSCEQNLNHDAMYWYRQDPGQGLRLIYYSQIVNDFQKGDIAEGYSVSREKKESFPLTVTSAQKNPTAFYLCASNPTGGVSEAFFGQGTRLTVV.

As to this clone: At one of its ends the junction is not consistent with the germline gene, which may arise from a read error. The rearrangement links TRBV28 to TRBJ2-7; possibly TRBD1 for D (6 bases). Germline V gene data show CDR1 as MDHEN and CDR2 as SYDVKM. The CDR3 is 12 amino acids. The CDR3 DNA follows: TGTGCCGGCAGTAACAGGGTTGAGGAGCAGTACTTC. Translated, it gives CAGSNRVEEQYF.

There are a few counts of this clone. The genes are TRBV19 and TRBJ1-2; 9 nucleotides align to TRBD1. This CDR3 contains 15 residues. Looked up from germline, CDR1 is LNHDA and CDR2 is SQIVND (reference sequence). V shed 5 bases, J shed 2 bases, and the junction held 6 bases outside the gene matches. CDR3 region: CASSPQTGGNYGYTF. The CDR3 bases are TGTGCCAGTAGTCCCCAGACAGGGGGAAACTATGGCTACACCTTC.

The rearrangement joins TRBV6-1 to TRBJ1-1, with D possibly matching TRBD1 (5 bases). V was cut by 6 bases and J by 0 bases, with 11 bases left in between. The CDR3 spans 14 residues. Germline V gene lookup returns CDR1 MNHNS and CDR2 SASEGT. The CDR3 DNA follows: TGTGCCAGCAGCCCCGGGGGGGTGAACACTGAAGCTTTCTTT. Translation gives CASSPGGVNTEAFF.

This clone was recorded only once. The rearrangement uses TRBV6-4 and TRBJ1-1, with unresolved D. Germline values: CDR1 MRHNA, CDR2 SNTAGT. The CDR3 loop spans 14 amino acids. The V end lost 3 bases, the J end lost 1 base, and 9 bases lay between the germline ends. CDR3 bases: TGTGCCAGCAGTGAAGCCGTTGGGAACACTGAAGCTTTCTTT. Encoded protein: CASSEAVGNTEAFF.

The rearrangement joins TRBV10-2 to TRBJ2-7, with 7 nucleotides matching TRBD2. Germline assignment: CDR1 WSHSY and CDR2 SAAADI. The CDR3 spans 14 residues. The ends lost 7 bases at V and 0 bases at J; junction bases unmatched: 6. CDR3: CASKEGGNSYEQYF. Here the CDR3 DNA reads TGCGCCAGCAAAGAGGGAGGGAACTCCTACGAGCAGTACTTC.

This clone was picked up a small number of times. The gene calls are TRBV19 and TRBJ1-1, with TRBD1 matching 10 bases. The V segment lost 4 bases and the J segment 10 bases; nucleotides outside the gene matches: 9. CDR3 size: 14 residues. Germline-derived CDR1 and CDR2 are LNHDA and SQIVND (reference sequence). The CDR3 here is CASSTSGTGARAFF. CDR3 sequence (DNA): TGTGCCAGTAGTACTTCCGGGACAGGGGCCCGAGCTTTCTTT.